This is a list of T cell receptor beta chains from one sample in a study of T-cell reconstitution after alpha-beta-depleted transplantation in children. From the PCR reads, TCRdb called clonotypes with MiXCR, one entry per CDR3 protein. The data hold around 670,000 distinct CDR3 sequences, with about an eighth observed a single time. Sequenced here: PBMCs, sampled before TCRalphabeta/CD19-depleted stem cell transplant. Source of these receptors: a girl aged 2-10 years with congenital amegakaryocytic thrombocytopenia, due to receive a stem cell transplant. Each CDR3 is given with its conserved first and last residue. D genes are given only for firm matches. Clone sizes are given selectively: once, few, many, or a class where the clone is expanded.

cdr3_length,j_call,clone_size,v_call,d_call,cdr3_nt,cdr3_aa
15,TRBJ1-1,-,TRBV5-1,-,TGCGCCAGCAGCTTCCGGGACGGAATGAACACTGAAGCTTTCTTT,CASSFRDGMNTEAFF
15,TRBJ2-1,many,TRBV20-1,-,TGCAGTGCTTTCCCTGTGAAGACCAACCACAATGAGCAGTTCTTC,CSAFPVKTNHNEQFF
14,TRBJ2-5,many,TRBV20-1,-,TGCAGTGCTCGAGAGCCGGGGCCCCAAGAGACCCAGTACTTC,CSAREPGPQETQYF
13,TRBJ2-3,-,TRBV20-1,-,TGCAGTGCCAGACAGGCTAGCACAGATACGCAGTATTTT,CSARQASTDTQYF
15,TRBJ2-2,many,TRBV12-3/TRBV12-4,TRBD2,TGTGCCAGCAGTTACCCGGAGCGGGGGGCCGGGGAGCTGTTTTTT,CASSYPERGAGELFF
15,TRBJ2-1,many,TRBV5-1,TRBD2,TGCGCCAGCAGCTTGTATGTAGCGGGAGTTAATGAGCAGTTCTTC,CASSLYVAGVNEQFF
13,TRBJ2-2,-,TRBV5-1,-,TGCGCCAGCAGCCGGGACCCACCTGGGGAGCTGTTTTTT,CASSRDPPGELFF
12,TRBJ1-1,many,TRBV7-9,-,TGTGCCAGCGGGGGCGCTGCCACTGAAGCTTTCTTT,CASGGAATEAFF
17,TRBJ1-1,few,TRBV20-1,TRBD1,TGCAGTGCTAGTAACAAGGGACAGAGACCACTGAACACTGAAGCTTTCTTT,CSASNKGQRPLNTEAFF
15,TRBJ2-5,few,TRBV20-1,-,TGCAGTGCTAGAGGGGCCTTTAAACCGTTCGGGGCCCAGTACTTC,CSARGAFKPFGAQYF
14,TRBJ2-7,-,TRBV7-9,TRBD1,TGTGCCAGCAGCTCGACAGGGACCCCCTACGAGCAGTACTTC,CASSSTGTPYEQYF
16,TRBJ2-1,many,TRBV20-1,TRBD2,TGCAGTGCTAGGATTCCGACTAGCGGGAGTCATAGTGAGCAGTTCTTC,CSARIPTSGSHSEQFF
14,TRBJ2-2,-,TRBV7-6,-,TGTGCCAGCAGCTCCAGGGCCCTAGGGGGAGAGCTGTTTTTT,CASSSRALGGELFF
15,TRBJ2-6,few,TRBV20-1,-,TGCAGTGCTAGTATTTTGGACTCTGGGGCCAACGTCCTGACTTTC,CSASILDSGANVLTF
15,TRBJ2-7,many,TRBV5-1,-,TGCGCCAGCAGCTTGGTTTCAGGGAGCGCCTACGAGCAGTACTTC,CASSLVSGSAYEQYF
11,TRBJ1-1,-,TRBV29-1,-,TGCAGCGTTTCTAGAAACACTGAAGCTTTCTTT,CSVSRNTEAFF
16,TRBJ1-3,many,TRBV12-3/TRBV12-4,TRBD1,TGTGCCAGCAGTGCCGCCGGACAGGACTGGGGGAACACCATATATTTT,CASSAAGQDWGNTIYF
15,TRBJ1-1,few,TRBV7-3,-,TGTGCCAGCAGTTACGGAGGAGGGGCCCTTATGGAAGCTTTCTTT,CASSYGGGALMEAFF
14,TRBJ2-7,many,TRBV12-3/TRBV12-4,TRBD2,TGTGCCAGCAGAACCGGACTAGCGGGGTACGAGCAGTACTTC,CASRTGLAGYEQYF